This T cell receptor beta chain came from a study of blood T cell repertoires in COVID-19. Two consecutive negative NP/OP PCR tests, clearance, or resolved symptoms defined Cohort 3 recovery. Looked up from germline, CDR1 is MNHEY and CDR2 is SVGAGI. V shed 7 bases and J 5 bases; nucleotides not matched to a gene: 7. There are 14 residues in the CDR3. Some clones are missing from TCRdb's copy, which holds only in-frame ones; the method was immunoSEQ multiplex PCR. The data contain about 270,000 clones, around nine tenths of them seen just once; the ten biggest clones take up approximately 2.5%. Sequencing used PBMCs or T cells enriched from blood (not recorded which). The chain uses TRBV6-5 and TRBJ2-2; 7 bases are a match to TRBD1. This receptor was identified in a woman younger than 30 who had recovered from COVID-19. The CDR3 loop reads CASKERGPTGELFF. The DNA of the CDR3 is TGTGCCAGCAAGGAAAGGGGGCCAACCGGGGAGCTGTTTTTT.